This paragraph reports one TCR beta chain. Germline lookup yields CDR1 SGHRS and CDR2 YFSETQ. CDR3 length: 14 residues. Deletions cut 0 bases from V and 5 bases from J, with 9 bases between. The data derive from a study of blood T cell repertoires in COVID-19. Generated by immunoSEQ multiplex PCR, the TCRdb table keeps only in-frame clones and is missing some. The sample records approximately 150,000 clones, approximately 89% being singletons. V and J are TRBV5-1 and TRBJ2-1; perhaps TRBD1 as D (5 bases). Sequencing was done on a sample of peripheral blood. The receptor was isolated from a human donor in a cohort sampled during active COVID-19. CDR3 sequence: CASSLGGANNEQFF. Written as DNA, the CDR3 is TGCGCCAGCAGCTTGGGGGGCGCGAACAATGAGCAGTTCTTC.